The 28 T cell receptor beta chains given below trace back to one sample, sequenced in a study of CD8 T cells in Susac syndrome. Random hexamers served to reverse transcribe roughly 0.45 to 1 ug RNA. Via MiXCR, TCRdb re-called the immunoSEQ multiplex PCR reads, giving one row per CDR3 protein. This table has 250,000 to 350,000 distinct CDR3 sequences, 90% to 95% appearing once. Sequencing input: CD4+ T cells from PBMCs. The receptors stem from a human donor with multiple sclerosis.

The chain is built from TRBV5-6 and TRBJ1-5; D is undetermined. Per germline, CDR1 SGHDT and CDR2 YYEEEE. With 3 bases removed from V and 0 bases from J, the gap between germline ends came to 7 bases. The CDR3 runs 14 residues. CDR3 residues: CASSSGLSNQPQHF. The CDR3 coding sequence is TGTGCCAGCAGCTCCGGACTTAGCAATCAGCCCCAGCATTTT.

The J gene is TRBJ2-2, the V gene TRBV9; 10 bases fit TRBD1. In germline, CDR1 is SGDLS, CDR2 YYNGEE. J was trimmed by 8 bases and V by 0 bases; bases with no gene match: 4. The CDR3 sequence is 15 residues long. The CDR3 sequence is CASSVGTGGIGELFF. For the CDR3, the DNA is TGTGCCAGCAGCGTAGGGACAGGGGGAATTGGGGAGCTGTTTTTT.

The chain couples TRBV6-2 or TRBV6-3 to TRBJ2-5; TRBD1 or TRBD2 may be the D gene (5 bases each). Between the trimmed V and J ends, which lost 5 bases and 3 bases, there was a span of 22 bases. The CDR3 spans 17 residues. CDR1 is MNHEY and CDR2 is SVGEGT in the germline V gene. The CDR3 loop reads CASSRGRTRPPKETQYF. Here the CDR3 DNA reads TGTGCCAGCAGTAGGGGTAGGACTCGCCCCCCGAAAGAGACCCAGTACTTC.

The CDR3 loop is CAISESTSGTDTQYF. DNA for the CDR3: TGTGCCATCAGTGAGTCAACTAGCGGCACAGATACGCAGTATTTT. The chain uses TRBV10-3 and TRBJ2-3; 7 nucleotides agree with TRBD2. Germline lookup yields CDR1 ENHRY and CDR2 SYGVKD. J gave up 1 base and V 0 bases, and 1 base lay outside the gene matches. The CDR3 is 15 residues long.

In this sample, this clonotype turned up a few times. This CDR3 reads CASSPRQETQYF. DNA of the CDR3: TGTGCCAGCTCACCTAGGCAAGAGACCCAGTACTTC. The rearrangement joins TRBV18 to TRBJ2-5; D remains ambiguous. This CDR3 spans 12 amino acids. Germline lookup yields CDR1 KGHSH and CDR2 LQKENI. V lost 3 bases to trimming and J lost 2 bases, with 4 bases between them.

The rearrangement uses TRBV20-1 and TRBJ1-1, with 10 bases matching TRBD1. With V trimmed by 0 bases and J by 3 bases, 4 bases remained unmatched. This CDR3 has 15 residues. Per germline, CDR1 DFQATT and CDR2 SNEGSKA (reference sequence). The CDR3 protein is CSARDSGTGDTEAFF. The CDR3 bases are TGCAGTGCTAGAGATTCTGGGACAGGGGACACTGAAGCTTTCTTT.

The J gene is TRBJ2-5, the V gene TRBV5-1; 8 nucleotides line up with TRBD2. Germline CDR1 reads SGHRS; CDR2 reads YFSETQ. The CDR3 sequence is 15 residues long. V lost 1 base to trimming and J lost 1 base; unmatched junction nucleotides: 3. The CDR3 region has the DNA TGCGCCAGCAGCTTGAGCGGGGGCCTCCAAGAGACCCAGTACTTC. As protein: CASSLSGGLQETQYF.

The rearrangement joins TRBV7-3 to TRBJ2-3; 9 nucleotides align to TRBD1. Germline assignment: CDR1 SGHTA and CDR2 FQGTGA. The CDR3 loop spans 15 amino acids. The junction had 5 bases not matched to a gene; V was cut back by 5 bases and J by 2 bases. The CDR3 sequence: CASSDRGGATDTQYF. The CDR3 DNA sequence: TGTGCCAGCAGCGACAGGGGGGGGGCCACAGATACGCAGTATTTT.

The chain has TRBV7-2 and TRBJ2-7; 8 nucleotides line up with TRBD2. The J segment lost 6 bases and the V segment lost 5 bases, leaving 3 bases of the junction unmatched. CDR3 length: 12 amino acids. In germline, CDR1 is SGHTA, CDR2 FQGNSA. The CDR3, as DNA: TGTGCCAGCAGCCCAGCGGGAGCCGAGCAGTACTTC. Protein sequence: CASSPAGAEQYF.

This sequence joins TRBV20-1 and TRBJ1-1, with D perhaps matching TRBD1 (5 bases). V lost 5 bases and J 10 bases, leaving 20 bases between the germline ends. Germline assignment: CDR1 DFQATT and CDR2 SNEGSKA (reference sequence). This CDR3 has 13 amino acids. CDR3 in amino acids: CSARGGTGGSAFF. DNA of the CDR3: TGCAGTGCTCGTGGGGGAACAGGCGGATCAGCTTTCTTT.

The table lists this clonotype with a count of one. J is TRBJ2-7 and V is TRBV15, with 8 bases identical to TRBD1. The trim removed 1 base at V and 4 bases at J, leaving 3 bases unmatched. Germline CDR1 reads LNHNV; CDR2 reads YYDKDF (reference sequence). The CDR3 length is 14 residues. The CDR3 sequence is CATSRGYRGYEQYF. The CDR3, as DNA: TGTGCCACCAGCAGAGGTTACAGGGGGTACGAGCAGTACTTC.

The V gene is TRBV14, the J gene TRBJ1-2; D gene unclear. V was shortened by 4 bases and J by 7 bases, with 16 bases between the two germline ends. The CDR3 has 14 residues. From germline, CDR1 is SGHDN and CDR2 FVKESK. The CDR3 here is CASSPTTIGIGYTF. The DNA for the CDR3 is TGTGCCAGCAGCCCCACTACGATTGGAATTGGCTACACCTTC. Looking up the rest from reference TRBV14 and TRBJ1-2 gives the full variable domain: EAGVTQFPSHSVIEKGQTVTLRCDPISGHDNLYWYRRVMGKEIKFLLHFVKESKQDESGMPNNRFLAERTGGTYSTLKVQPAELEDSGVYFCASSPTTIGIGYTFGSGTRLTVV.

The V and J genes are TRBV6-1 and TRBJ2-7, with D possibly being TRBD1 or TRBD2 (6 bases each). Germline V gene data show CDR1 as MNHNS and CDR2 as SASEGT. This CDR3 region has 17 residues. Trimming stripped 5 bases from V and 0 bases from J, with 20 bases between. The CDR3 region is CASSSPLGGSSSYEQYF. In DNA, the CDR3 is TGTGCCAGCAGTAGCCCCTTGGGGGGCTCTAGCTCCTACGAGCAGTACTTC.

The chain combines TRBV4-2 with TRBJ2-7; D gene uncertain. The V end was cut by 3 bases, the J end by 5 bases, with 11 bases between. CDR3 length: 13 residues. Germline CDR1 reads LGHNA; CDR2 reads YNFKEQ. The CDR3 DNA reads as TGTGCCAGCAGCCACTGGACGTTAGACGAGCAGTACTTC. Translation: CASSHWTLDEQYF.

The gene calls are TRBV6-6 and TRBJ1-6; maybe TRBD1 (6 bases). The CDR3 consists of 14 residues. Per germline, CDR1 MNHNY and CDR2 SVGAGI (reference sequence). V was clipped by 6 bases and J by 7 bases, with 13 bases between them. The CDR3 DNA sequence: TGTGCCAGCAGAGAGTGGACAGAGAATTCACCCCTCCACTTT. Residues: CASREWTENSPLHF.

V usage is TRBV5-1 and J usage is TRBJ2-1, with D maybe TRBD2 (6 bases). V lost 4 bases, J lost 3 bases, and 11 bases lay in between. The CDR3 sequence is 14 residues long. Germline CDR1 reads SGHRS; CDR2 reads YFSETQ. For the CDR3, the DNA is TGCGCCAGCAGCCGCGGGGATAACTACAATGAGCAGTTCTTC. Protein: CASSRGDNYNEQFF. The full variable domain, with the rest looked up from reference TRBV5-1 and TRBJ2-1, is KAGVTQTPRYLIKTRGQQVTLSCSPISGHRSVSWYQQTPGQGLQFLFEYFSETQRNKGNFPGRFSGRQFSNSRSEMNVSTLELGDSALYLCASSRGDNYNEQFFGPGTRLTVL.

The chain uses TRBV5-1 and TRBJ2-5; a possible D gene is TRBD1 (5 bases). CDR3 length: 14 amino acids. The germline V gene encodes CDR1 SGHRS and CDR2 YFSETQ. V gave up 6 bases and J gave up 5 bases, with 17 bases separating them. The CDR3 reads CASMVGHGLETQYF. CDR3 DNA: TGCGCCAGCATGGTCGGACATGGGTTGGAGACCCAGTACTTC. Complete variable domain (other parts from reference TRBV5-1 and TRBJ2-5): KAGVTQTPRYLIKTRGQQVTLSCSPISGHRSVSWYQQTPGQGLQFLFEYFSETQRNKGNFPGRFSGRQFSNSRSEMNVSTLELGDSALYLCASMVGHGLETQYFGPGTRLLVL.

The chain combines TRBV6-5 with TRBJ2-5, with TRBD2 matching 9 bases. Germline CDR1 MNHEY, CDR2 SVGAGI. The CDR3 runs to 14 residues. V dropped 5 bases and J dropped 2; count of bases not matched to a gene: 3. The CDR3 sequence is CASSLGLAQETQYF. CDR3 nucleotides: TGTGCCAGCAGTCTTGGACTAGCGCAAGAGACCCAGTACTTC.

V is TRBV20-1 and J is TRBJ1-1; a weak D match, TRBD1 (5 bases). Trimming stripped 4 bases from V and 5 bases from J, with 17 bases between. The CDR3 contains 14 residues. In germline, CDR1 is DFQATT, CDR2 SNEGSKA (reference sequence). CDR3 sequence (DNA): TGCAGTGCTAAGTGGAGGGGAGGGTTAACTGAAGCTTTCTTT. Translating gives CSAKWRGGLTEAFF.

CDR3: CASMAAVSTDTQYF. DNA of the CDR3: TGTGCCAGCATGGCGGCAGTGAGCACAGATACGCAGTATTTT. The chain carries TRBV27 and TRBJ2-3; D unclear. Germline V CDR1 and CDR2: MNHEY, SMNVEV (reference sequence). This CDR3 has 14 residues. V lost 7 bases to trimming and J lost 0 bases, with 11 bases between them.

The rearrangement joins TRBV7-9 to TRBJ2-5, with 8 bases fitting TRBD2. Germline lookup yields CDR1 SEHNR and CDR2 FQNEAQ (reference sequence). V lost 2 bases to trimming and J lost 3 bases; unmatched junction nucleotides: 2. This CDR3 has 14 amino acids. CDR3 DNA: TGTGCCAGCAGCTTACGAGCGGGGGAAGAGACCCAGTACTTC. Protein sequence: CASSLRAGEETQYF.

The chain recombines TRBV6-1 with TRBJ1-6, with D possibly being TRBD1 (5 bases). The CDR3 has 14 amino acids. With 7 bases removed from V and 9 bases from J, the gap between germline ends came to 16 bases. Germline V lookup: CDR1 MNHNS, CDR2 SASEGT. The CDR3 loop reads CASTEPGRASPLHF. In DNA form, the CDR3 reads TGTGCCAGCACCGAACCGGGACGGGCTTCACCCCTCCACTTT.

The V and J genes are TRBV30 and TRBJ1-3, with a weak D call TRBD1 (5 bases). Trimming cost V 0 bases and J 0 bases, with 12 bases left between them. This CDR3 is 16 amino acids long. Germline loops: CDR1 GTSNPN, CDR2 SVGIG (reference sequence). CDR3 residues: CAWSVLGLYSGNTIYF. The CDR3 DNA reads TGTGCCTGGAGTGTATTGGGGCTTTACTCTGGAAACACCATATATTTT.

The chain is built from TRBV5-1 and TRBJ1-4; D unresolved. The V gene's germline CDR1 is SGHRS and CDR2 YFSETQ. Trimming took 3 bases from V and 5 from J, leaving 11 bases between them. The CDR3 is 14 residues long. CDR3 sequence: CASSWAMGNEKLFF. CDR3 nucleotide sequence: TGCGCCAGCAGCTGGGCCATGGGAAATGAAAAACTGTTTTTT.

This clonotype turned up a few times. The genes are TRBV2 and TRBJ2-7; the D gene is possibly TRBD1 (7 bases). V was cut by 11 bases and J by 3 bases, with 17 bases left in between. The CDR3 has 13 residues. Looked up from germline, CDR1 is SNHLY and CDR2 is FYNNEI. The CDR3 loop reads CAGQGGTDYEQYF. DNA of the CDR3: TGTGCCGGCCAGGGGGGAACGGACTACGAGCAGTACTTC.

CDR3 bases: TGTGCCAGCAGTTTAACGGGGGGGGGCACAGATACGCAGTATTTT. This gives the protein CASSLTGGGTDTQYF. The V and J genes are TRBV12-3 or TRBV12-4 and TRBJ2-3, with 8 positions matching TRBD2. The CDR3 contains 15 residues. The V and J ends lost 2 bases and 1 base, in that order; junction bases with no gene match: 2.

The J gene is TRBJ2-3, the V gene TRBV10-3, with a tentative D call TRBD2 (6 bases). Trimming took off 6 bases at V and 4 bases at J, with 14 bases between the two ends. Looked up from germline, CDR1 is ENHRY and CDR2 is SYGVKD. The CDR3 extends over 14 amino acids. This CDR3 is CAIRPGLESDTQYF. Written as DNA, the CDR3 is TGTGCCATCAGACCGGGACTGGAGTCAGATACGCAGTATTTT.

The V gene is TRBV10-1, the J gene TRBJ2-1, with D perhaps TRBD2 (5 bases). The CDR3 has 15 amino acids. The germline CDR1 and CDR2 sequences are WNHNN and SYGVQD (reference sequence). Trimming removed 5 bases at V and 4 bases at J, with 15 bases between. The CDR3 sequence is CASSPAVNLYNEQFF. Written as DNA, the CDR3 is TGCGCCAGCAGTCCAGCGGTGAATCTTTACAATGAGCAGTTCTTC.